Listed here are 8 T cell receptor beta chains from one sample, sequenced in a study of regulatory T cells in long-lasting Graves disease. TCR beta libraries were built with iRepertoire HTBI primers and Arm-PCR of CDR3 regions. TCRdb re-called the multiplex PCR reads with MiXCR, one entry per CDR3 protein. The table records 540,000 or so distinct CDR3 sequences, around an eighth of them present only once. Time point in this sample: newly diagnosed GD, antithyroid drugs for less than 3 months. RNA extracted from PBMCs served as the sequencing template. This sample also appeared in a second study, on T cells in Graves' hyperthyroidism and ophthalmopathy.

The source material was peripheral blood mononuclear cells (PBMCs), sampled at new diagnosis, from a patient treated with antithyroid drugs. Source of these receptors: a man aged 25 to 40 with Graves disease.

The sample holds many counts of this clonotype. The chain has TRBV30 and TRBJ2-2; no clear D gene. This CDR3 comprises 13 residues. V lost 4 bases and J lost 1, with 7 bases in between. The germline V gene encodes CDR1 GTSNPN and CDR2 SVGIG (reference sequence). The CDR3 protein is CAWMDGNTGELFF. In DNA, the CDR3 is TGTGCCTGGATGGACGGGAACACCGGGGAGCTGTTTTTT.

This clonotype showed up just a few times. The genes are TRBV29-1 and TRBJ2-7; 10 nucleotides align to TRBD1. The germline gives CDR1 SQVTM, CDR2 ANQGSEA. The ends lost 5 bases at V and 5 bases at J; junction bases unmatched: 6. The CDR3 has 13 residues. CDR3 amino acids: CSVSTGTGDEQYF. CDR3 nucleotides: TGCAGCGTTAGTACCGGGACAGGGGACGAGCAGTACTTC.

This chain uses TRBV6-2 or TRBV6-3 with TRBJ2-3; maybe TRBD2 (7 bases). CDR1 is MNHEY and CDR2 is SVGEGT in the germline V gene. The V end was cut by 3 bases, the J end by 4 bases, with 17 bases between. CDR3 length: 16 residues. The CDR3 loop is CASSYRGGTSPDTQYF. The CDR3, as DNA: TGTGCCAGCAGTTATAGGGGGGGGACTTCCCCAGATACGCAGTATTTT.

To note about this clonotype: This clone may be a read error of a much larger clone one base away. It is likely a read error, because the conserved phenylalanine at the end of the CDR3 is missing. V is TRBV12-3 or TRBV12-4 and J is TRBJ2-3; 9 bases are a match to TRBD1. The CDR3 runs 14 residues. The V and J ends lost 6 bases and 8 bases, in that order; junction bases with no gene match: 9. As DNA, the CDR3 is TGTGCCAGCAGCCACCCAACAGGGGGCGGTACGCAGTATTTG. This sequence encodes CASSHPTGGGTQYL.

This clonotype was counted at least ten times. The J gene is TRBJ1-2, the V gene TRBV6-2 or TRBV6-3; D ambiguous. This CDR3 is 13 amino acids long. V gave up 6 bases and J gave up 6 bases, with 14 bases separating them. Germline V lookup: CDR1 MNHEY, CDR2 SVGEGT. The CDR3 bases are TGTGCCAGCAGCGTGGTCTTGACGGATGGCTACACCTTC. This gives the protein CASSVVLTDGYTF.

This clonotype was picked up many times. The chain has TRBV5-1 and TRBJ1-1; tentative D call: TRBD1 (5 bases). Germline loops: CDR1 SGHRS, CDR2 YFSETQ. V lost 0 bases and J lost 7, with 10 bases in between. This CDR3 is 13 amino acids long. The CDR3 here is CASSLEGVSEAFF. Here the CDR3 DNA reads TGCGCCAGCAGCTTGGAAGGGGTTAGTGAAGCTTTCTTT.

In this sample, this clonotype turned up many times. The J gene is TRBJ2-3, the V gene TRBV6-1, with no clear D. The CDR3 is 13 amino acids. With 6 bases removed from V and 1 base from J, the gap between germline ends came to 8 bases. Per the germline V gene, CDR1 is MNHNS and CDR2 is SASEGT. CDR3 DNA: TGTGCCAGCAGACTCGACCGCACAGATACGCAGTATTTT. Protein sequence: CASRLDRTDTQYF.

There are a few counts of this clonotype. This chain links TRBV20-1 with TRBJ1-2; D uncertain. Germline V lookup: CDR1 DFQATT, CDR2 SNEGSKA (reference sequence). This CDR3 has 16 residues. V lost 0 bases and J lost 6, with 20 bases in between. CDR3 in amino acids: CSARDRAAGILNGYTF. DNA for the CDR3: TGCAGTGCTAGAGATCGGGCGGCCGGGATTCTGAATGGCTACACCTTC.